Listed here are 2 T cell receptor beta chains from one sample, sequenced in a study of blood T cell repertoires in COVID-19. Repertoires were generated with immunoSEQ multiplex PCR, while TCRdb's copy carries only in-frame clones and drops some. The data hold approximately 190,000 clones, with over 80% observed a single time. Sequencing was performed on PBMCs or T cells enriched from blood (not recorded which). These receptors were taken from a woman between 25 and 40 years old who had been exposed to COVID-19.

The chain carries TRBV27 and TRBJ2-1; a weak D match, TRBD2 (5 bases). Germline V lookup: CDR1 MNHEY, CDR2 SMNVEV (reference sequence). This CDR3 region has 15 residues. Trimming stripped 2 bases from V and 6 bases from J, with 14 bases between. The CDR3 region has the DNA TGTGCCAGCAGTTTAGCGGCTAGCACTATCAATGAGCAGTTCTTC. It yields the protein CASSLAASTINEQFF.

This chain joins TRBV4-3 and TRBJ2-5; 9 positions match TRBD1. CDR3 length equals 15 residues. The V gene end was trimmed by 2 bases and the J gene end by 1 base; junction bases not matched to a gene: 2. Germline V gene data show CDR1 as LGHNA and CDR2 as YSLEER. This chain's CDR3 is CASSQTTGGQETQYF. DNA of the CDR3: TGCGCCAGCAGCCAAACGACAGGGGGCCAAGAGACCCAGTACTTC.